In this sample, the clone carrying this TCR beta chain turned up once. The CDR3 is made up of 16 amino acids. V gave up 0 bases and J gave up 0 bases, with 11 bases separating them. Germline values: CDR1 LNHNV, CDR2 YYDKDF (reference sequence). This sample stems from a study of blood T cell repertoires in COVID-19. The overall study: The origin of the acute and convalescent COVID-19 samples was the United States, Italy and Spain. T cells, B-cell-depleted T cells, or PBMCs provided the cDNA or gDNA that served as material.

Original processing notes: Amplified reference gene primers provided the basis for estimating nucleated cell counts. Libraries were prepared by immunoSEQ multiplex PCR; TCRdb keeps only in-frame clonotypes and omits some of them. V and J calls and clone size are as listed in that table; D and trimming were resolved from the DNA. Seen here are 270,000 or so clones, about 91% observed once, and the top ten hold around 1.2%. Enrolled through a virtual design, the participants were between roughly 18 and 100 years of age and came from 24 US areas. The source material was PBMCs or T cells enriched from blood (not recorded which). The chain joins TRBV15 to TRBJ1-2; D uncertain. The receptor was isolated from a woman aged 40 to 55 with acute COVID-19. CDR3 amino acids: CATSREYRRSNYGYTF. CDR3 coding DNA: TGTGCCACCAGCAGAGAGTACAGACGTTCTAACTATGGCTACACCTTC.